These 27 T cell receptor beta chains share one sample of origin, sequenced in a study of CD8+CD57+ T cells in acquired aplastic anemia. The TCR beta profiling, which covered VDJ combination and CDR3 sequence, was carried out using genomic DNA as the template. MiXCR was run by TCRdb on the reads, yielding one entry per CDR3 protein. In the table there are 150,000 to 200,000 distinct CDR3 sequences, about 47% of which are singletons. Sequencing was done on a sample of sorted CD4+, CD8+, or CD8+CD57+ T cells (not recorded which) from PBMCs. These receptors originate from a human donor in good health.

The CDR3 sequence is CSARDPGTGIWTEAFF. As DNA, the CDR3 is TGCAGTGCTAGGGATCCCGGGACAGGGATATGGACTGAAGCTTTCTTT. The chain carries TRBV20-1 and TRBJ1-1; 9 nucleotides match TRBD1. The trim removed 3 bases at V and 5 bases at J, leaving 13 bases unmatched. This CDR3 comprises 16 residues. Germline V CDR1 and CDR2: DFQATT, SNEGSKA (reference sequence).

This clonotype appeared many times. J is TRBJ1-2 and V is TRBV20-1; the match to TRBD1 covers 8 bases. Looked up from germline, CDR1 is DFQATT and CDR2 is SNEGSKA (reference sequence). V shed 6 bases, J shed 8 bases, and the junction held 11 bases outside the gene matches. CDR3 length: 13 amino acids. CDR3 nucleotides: TGCAGTGCAGCGGCAGGACAGGGCTGGGGCTACACCTTC. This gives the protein CSAAAGQGWGYTF.

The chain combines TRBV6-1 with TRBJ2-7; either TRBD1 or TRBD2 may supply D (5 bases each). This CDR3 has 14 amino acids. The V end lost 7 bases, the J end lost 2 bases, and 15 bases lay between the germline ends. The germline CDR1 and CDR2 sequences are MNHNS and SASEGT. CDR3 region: CASNQGMRAYEQYF. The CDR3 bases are TGTGCCAGCAACCAGGGAATGCGGGCCTACGAGCAGTACTTC.

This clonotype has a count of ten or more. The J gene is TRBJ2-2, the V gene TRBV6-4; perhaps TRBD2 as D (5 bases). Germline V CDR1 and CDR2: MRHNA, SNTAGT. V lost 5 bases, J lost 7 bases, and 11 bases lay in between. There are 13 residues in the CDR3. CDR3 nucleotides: TGTGCCAGCAGTATAAACGGAGGCGGGGAGCTGTTTTTT. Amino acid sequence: CASSINGGGELFF.

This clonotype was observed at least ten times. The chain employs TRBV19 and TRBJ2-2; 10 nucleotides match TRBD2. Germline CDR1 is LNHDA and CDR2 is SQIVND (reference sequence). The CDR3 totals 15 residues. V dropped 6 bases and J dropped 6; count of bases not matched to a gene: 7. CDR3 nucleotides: TGTGCCAGTAGCTGGGCTAGCGGGAGCCCCGGGGAGCTGTTTTTT. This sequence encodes CASSWASGSPGELFF.

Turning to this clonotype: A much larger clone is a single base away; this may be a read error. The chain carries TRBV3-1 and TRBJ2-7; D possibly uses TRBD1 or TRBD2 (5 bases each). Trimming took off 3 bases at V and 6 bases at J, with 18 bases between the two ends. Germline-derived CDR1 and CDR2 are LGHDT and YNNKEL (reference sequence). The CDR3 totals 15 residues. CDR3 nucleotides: TGTGCCAGCAGCCACATAGAGGGGCCTAGCTCCGAGCAGTACTTC. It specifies CASSHIEGPSSEQYF.

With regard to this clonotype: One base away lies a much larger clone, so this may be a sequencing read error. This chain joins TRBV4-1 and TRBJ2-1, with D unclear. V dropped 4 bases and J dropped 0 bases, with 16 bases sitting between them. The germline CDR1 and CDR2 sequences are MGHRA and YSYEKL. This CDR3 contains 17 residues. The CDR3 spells CASSRDLTTLSYNEQFF. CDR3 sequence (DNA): TGCGCCAGCAGCCGAGATCTCACTACGCTCTCCTACAATGAGCAGTTCTTC.

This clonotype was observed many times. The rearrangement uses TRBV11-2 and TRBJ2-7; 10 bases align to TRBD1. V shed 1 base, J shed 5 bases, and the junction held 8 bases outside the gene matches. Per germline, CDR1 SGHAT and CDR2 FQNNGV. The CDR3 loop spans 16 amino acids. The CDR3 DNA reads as TGTGCCAGCAGCTTAGTTTCGGGACAGGGGATCCACGAGCAGTACTTC. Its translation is CASSLVSGQGIHEQYF.

CDR3: CASSGGPGHEQYF. CDR3 coding DNA: TGTGCCAGCAGTGGAGGACCCGGACACGAGCAGTACTTC. The V call is TRBV6-1, the J call TRBJ2-7, with D hard to call. Trimming pared 4 bases from V and 5 bases from J, leaving 12 bases between. Germline V gene lookup returns CDR1 MNHNS and CDR2 SASEGT. The CDR3 runs to 13 residues.

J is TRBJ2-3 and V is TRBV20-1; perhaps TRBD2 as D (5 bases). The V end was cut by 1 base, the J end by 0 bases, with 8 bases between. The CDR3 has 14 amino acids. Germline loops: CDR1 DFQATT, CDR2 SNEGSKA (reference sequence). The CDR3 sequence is CSARGRTSTDTQYF. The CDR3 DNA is TGCAGTGCTAGAGGGAGGACTAGCACAGATACGCAGTATTTT.

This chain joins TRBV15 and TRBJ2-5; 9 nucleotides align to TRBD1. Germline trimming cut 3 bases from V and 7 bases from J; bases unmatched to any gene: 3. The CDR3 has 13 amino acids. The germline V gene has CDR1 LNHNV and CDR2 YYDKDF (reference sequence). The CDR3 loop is CATSSGQGLTQYF. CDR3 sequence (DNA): TGTGCCACCAGCAGTGGACAGGGGTTGACCCAGTACTTC.

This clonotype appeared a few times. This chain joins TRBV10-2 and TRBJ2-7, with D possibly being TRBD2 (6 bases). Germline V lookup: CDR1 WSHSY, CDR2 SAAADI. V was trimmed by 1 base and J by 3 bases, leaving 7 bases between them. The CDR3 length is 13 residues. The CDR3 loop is CASSEWGGYEQYF. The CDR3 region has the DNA TGCGCCAGCAGTGAGTGGGGAGGCTACGAGCAGTACTTC.

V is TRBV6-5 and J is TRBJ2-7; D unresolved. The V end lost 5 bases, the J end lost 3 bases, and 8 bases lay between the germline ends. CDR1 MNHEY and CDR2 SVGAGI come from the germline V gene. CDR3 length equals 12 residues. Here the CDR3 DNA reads TGTGCCAGCAGTAACTACATCTACGAGCAGTACTTC. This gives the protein CASSNYIYEQYF.

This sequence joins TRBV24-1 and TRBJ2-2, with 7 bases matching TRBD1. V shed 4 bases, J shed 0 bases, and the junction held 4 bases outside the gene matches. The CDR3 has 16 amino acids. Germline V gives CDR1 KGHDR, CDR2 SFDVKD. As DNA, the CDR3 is TGTGCCACCAGTGACGAGGGACAGTCGAACACCGGGGAGCTGTTTTTT. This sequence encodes CATSDEGQSNTGELFF.

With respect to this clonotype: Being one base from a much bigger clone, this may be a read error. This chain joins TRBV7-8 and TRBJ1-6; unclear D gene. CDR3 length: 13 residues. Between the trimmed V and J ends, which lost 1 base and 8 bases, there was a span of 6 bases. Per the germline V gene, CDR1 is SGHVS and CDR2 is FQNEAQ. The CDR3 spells CASSLVGDSPLHF. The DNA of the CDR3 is TGTGCCAGCAGCTTAGTCGGGGATTCACCCCTCCACTTT.

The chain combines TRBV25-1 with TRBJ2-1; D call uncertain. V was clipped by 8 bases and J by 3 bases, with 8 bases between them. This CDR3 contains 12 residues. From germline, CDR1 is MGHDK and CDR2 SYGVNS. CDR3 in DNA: TGTGCCAGCGGACCCCTCTACAATGAGCAGTTCTTC. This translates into CASGPLYNEQFF.

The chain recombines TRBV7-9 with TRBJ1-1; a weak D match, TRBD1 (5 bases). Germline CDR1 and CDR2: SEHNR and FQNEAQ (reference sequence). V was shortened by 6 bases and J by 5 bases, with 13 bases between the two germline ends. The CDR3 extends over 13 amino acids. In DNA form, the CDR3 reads TGTGCCAGCAGGCGAGAGGGGCAAACTGAAGCTTTCTTT. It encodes CASRREGQTEAFF.

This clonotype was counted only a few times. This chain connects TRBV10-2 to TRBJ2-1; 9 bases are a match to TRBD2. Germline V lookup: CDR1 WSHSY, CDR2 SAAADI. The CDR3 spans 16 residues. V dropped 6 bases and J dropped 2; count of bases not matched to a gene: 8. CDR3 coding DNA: TGCGCCAGCAGCTATTTAGCGGGAGCAACCTACAATGAGCAGTTCTTC. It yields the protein CASSYLAGATYNEQFF.

The CDR3: CSVGRRAPNTGELFF. The DNA for the CDR3 is TGCAGCGTTGGTAGGAGGGCCCCGAACACCGGGGAGCTGTTTTTT. The chain has TRBV29-1 and TRBJ2-2; a possible D gene is TRBD2 (6 bases). The V and J ends lost 4 bases and 0 bases respectively, with 12 bases between them. CDR3 length: 15 residues. CDR1 and CDR2 from the germline V gene are SQVTM and ANQGSEA.

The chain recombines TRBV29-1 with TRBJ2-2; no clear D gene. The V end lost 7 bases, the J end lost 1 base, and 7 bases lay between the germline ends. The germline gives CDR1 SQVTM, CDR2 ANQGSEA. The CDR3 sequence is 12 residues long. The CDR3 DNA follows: TGCAGCGCCTCCATGAACACCGGGGAGCTGTTTTTT. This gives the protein CSASMNTGELFF.

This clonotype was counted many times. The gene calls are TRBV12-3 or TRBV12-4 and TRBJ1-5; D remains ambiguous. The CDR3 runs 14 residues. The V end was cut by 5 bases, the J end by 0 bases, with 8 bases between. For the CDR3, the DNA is TGTGCCAGCAGTACAACAGTTAGCAATCAGCCCCAGCATTTT. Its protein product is CASSTTVSNQPQHF.

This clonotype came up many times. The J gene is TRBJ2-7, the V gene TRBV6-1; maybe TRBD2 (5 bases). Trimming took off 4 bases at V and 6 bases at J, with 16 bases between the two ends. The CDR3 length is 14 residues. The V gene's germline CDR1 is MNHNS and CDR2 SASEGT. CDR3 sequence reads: CASSATRSGLEQYF. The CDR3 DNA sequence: TGTGCCAGCAGTGCCACTAGGTCTGGGCTCGAGCAGTACTTC.

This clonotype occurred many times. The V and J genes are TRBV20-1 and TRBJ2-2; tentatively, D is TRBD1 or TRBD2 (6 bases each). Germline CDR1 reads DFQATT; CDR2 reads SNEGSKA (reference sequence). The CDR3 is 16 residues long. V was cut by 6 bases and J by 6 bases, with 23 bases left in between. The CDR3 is CSALYGGRGKAGELFF. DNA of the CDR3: TGCAGTGCCCTATACGGGGGAAGGGGGAAGGCCGGGGAGCTGTTTTTT.

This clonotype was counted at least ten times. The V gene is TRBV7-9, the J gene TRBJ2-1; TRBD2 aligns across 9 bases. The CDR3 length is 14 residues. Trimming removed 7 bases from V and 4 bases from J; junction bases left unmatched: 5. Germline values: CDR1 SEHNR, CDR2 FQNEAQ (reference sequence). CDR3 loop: CASTVGLAYNEQFF. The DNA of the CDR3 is TGTGCCAGCACCGTGGGACTAGCATACAATGAGCAGTTCTTC.

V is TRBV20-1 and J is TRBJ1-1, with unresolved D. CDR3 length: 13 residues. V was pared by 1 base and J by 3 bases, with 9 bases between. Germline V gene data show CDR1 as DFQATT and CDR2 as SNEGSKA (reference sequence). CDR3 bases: TGCAGTGCTAGAGGGATAAGGGACACTGAAGCTTTCTTT. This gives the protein CSARGIRDTEAFF.

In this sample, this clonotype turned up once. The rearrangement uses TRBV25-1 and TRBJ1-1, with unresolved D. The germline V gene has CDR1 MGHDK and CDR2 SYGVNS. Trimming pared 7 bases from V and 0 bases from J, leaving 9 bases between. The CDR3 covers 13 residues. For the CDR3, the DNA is TGTGCCAGCAAGGCCGGGTTGAACACTGAAGCTTTCTTT. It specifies CASKAGLNTEAFF.

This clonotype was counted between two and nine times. The CDR3 bases are TGTGCCAGCAGCGGGACCTCCGAGCAGTACTTC. The encoded protein is CASSGTSEQYF. This sequence joins TRBV7-2 and TRBJ2-7; tentatively, D is TRBD1 or TRBD2 (5 bases each). There are 11 residues in the CDR3. CDR1 SGHTA and CDR2 FQGNSA come from the germline V gene. Trimming took 5 bases from V and 6 from J, leaving 8 bases between them.